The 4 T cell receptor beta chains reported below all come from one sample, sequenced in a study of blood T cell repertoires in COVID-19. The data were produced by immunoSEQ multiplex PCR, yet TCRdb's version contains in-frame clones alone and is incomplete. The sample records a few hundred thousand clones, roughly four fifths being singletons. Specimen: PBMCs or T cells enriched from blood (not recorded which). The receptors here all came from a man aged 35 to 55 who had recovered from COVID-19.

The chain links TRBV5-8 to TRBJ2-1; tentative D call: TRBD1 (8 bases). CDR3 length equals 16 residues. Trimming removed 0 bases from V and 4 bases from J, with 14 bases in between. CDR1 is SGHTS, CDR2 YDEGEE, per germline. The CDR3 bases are TGTGCCAGCAGCTTGGAGCGGGACAGGATTTACAATGAGCAGTTCTTC. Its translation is CASSLERDRIYNEQFF.

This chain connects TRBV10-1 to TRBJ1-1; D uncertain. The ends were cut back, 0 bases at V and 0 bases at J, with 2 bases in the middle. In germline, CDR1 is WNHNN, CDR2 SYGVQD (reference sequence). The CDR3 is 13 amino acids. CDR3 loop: CASSESMNTEAFF. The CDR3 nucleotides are TGCGCCAGCAGTGAGTCCATGAACACTGAAGCTTTCTTT.

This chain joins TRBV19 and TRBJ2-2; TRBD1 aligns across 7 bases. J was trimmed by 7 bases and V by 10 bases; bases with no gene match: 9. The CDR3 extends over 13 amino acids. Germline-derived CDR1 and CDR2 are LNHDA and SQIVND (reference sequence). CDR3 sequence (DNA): TGTGCCACACAAACAGGGGTCATCGGGGAGCTGTTTTTT. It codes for CATQTGVIGELFF.

CDR3 in amino acids: CASSVSVWDRDYEQYF. The CDR3, as DNA: TGTGCCAGCAGTGTATCCGTTTGGGACAGGGACTACGAGCAGTACTTC. The chain carries TRBV2 and TRBJ2-7, with 9 nucleotides matching TRBD1. Germline V gives CDR1 SNHLY, CDR2 FYNNEI. This CDR3 is 16 amino acids long. The ends lost 4 bases at V and 3 bases at J; junction bases unmatched: 10. Complete variable domain (other parts from reference TRBV2 and TRBJ2-7): EPEVTQTPSHQVTQMGQEVILRCVPISNHLYFYWYRQILGQKVEFLVSFYNNEISEKSEIFDDQFSVERPDGSNFTLKIRSTKLEDSAMYFCASSVSVWDRDYEQYFGPGTRLTVT.